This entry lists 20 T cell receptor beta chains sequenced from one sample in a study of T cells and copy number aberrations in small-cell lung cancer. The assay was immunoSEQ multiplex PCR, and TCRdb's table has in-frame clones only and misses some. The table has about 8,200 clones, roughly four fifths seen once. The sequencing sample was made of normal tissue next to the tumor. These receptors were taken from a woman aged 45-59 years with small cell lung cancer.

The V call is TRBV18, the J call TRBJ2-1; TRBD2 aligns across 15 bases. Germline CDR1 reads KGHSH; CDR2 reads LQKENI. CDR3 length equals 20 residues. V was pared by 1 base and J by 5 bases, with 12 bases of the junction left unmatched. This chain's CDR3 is CASSPLTGLAGGPKDNEQFF. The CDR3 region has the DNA TGTGCCAGCTCACCACTTACAGGACTAGCGGGAGGGCCCAAAGACAATGAGCAGTTCTTC.

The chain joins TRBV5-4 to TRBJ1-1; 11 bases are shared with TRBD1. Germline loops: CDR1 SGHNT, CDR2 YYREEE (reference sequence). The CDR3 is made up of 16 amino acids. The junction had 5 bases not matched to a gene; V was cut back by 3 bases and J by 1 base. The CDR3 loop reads CASSSRDRGWNTEAFF. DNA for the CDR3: TGTGCCAGCAGCTCCCGGGACAGGGGGTGGAACACTGAAGCTTTCTTT.

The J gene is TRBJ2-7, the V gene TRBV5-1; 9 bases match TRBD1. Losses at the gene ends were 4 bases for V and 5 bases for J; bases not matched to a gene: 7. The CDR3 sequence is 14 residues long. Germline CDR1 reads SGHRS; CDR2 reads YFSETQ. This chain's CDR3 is CASSIQGAWNEQYF. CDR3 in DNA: TGCGCCAGCAGCATACAGGGGGCATGGAACGAGCAGTACTTC. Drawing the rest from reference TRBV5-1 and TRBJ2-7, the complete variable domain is KAGVTQTPRYLIKTRGQQVTLSCSPISGHRSVSWYQQTPGQGLQFLFEYFSETQRNKGNFPGRFSGRQFSNSRSEMNVSTLELGDSALYLCASSIQGAWNEQYFGPGTRLTVT.

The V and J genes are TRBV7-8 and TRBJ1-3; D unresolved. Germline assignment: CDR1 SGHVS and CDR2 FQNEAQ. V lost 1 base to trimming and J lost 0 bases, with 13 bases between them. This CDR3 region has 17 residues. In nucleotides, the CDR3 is TGTGCCAGCAGCTTAGGAGCGGCAGACTTCTCTGGAAACACCATATATTTT. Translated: CASSLGAADFSGNTIYF.

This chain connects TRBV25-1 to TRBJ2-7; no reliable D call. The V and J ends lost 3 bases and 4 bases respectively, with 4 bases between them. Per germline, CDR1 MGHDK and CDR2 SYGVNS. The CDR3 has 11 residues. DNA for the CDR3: TGTGCCAGCAGTGATCAGTACGAGCAGTACTTC. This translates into CASSDQYEQYF.

The CDR3 is CASSFFGGREGNEQFF. CDR3 bases: TGTGCCAGCAGCTTTTTCGGCGGGAGGGAGGGCAATGAGCAGTTCTTC. The chain has TRBV7-2 and TRBJ2-1, with 9 bases that match TRBD2. This CDR3 spans 16 amino acids. Germline values: CDR1 SGHTA, CDR2 FQGNSA. V trimming: 3 bases; J trimming: 6 bases; junction bases outside the gene matches: 9. The whole variable domain, remainder taken from reference TRBV7-2 and TRBJ2-1, is GAGVSQSPSNKVTEKGKDVELRCDPISGHTALYWYRQSLGQGLEFLIYFQGNSAPDKSGLPSDRFSAERTGGSVSTLTIQRTQQEDSAVYLCASSFFGGREGNEQFFGPGTRLTVL.

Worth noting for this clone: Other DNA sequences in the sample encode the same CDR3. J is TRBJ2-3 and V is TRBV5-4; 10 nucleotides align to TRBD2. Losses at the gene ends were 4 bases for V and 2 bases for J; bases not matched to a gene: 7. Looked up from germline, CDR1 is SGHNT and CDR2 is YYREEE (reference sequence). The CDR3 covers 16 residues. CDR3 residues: CASSPLAGGATDTQYF. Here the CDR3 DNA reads TGTGCCAGCAGCCCGTTAGCGGGAGGCGCCACAGATACGCAGTATTTT.

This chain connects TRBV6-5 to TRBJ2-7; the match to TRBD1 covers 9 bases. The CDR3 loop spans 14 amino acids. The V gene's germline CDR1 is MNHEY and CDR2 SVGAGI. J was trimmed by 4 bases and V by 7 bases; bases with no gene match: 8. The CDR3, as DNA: TGTGCCAGCACAACAGGGGGCATCAATTACGAGCAGTACTTC. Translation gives CASTTGGINYEQYF.

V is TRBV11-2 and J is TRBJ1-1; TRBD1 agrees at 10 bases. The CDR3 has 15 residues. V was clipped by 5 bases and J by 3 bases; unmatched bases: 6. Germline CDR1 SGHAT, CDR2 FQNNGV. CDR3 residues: CASSPWTGGDTEAFF. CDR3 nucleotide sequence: TGTGCCAGCAGCCCCTGGACAGGGGGGGACACTGAAGCTTTCTTT.

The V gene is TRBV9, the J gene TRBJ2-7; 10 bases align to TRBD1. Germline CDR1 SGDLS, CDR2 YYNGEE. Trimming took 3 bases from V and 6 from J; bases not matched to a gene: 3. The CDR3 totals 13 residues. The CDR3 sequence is CASSARTGGEQYF. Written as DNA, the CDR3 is TGTGCCAGCAGCGCCCGGACAGGGGGCGAGCAGTACTTC.

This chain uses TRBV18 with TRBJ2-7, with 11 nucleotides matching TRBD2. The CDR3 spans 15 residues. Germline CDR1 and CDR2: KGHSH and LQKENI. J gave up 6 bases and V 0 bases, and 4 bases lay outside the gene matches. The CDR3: CASSPPLTSGAEQYF. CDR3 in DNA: TGTGCCAGCTCACCACCGTTGACTAGCGGGGCCGAGCAGTACTTC.

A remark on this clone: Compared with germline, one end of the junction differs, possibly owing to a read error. This chain's CDR3 is CASSQGNRNNDGYTF. CDR3 bases: TGCGCCAGCAGCCAAGGAAACAGAAATAACGATGGCTACACCTTC. The chain has TRBV4-3 and TRBJ1-2; no clear D. The CDR3 is 15 amino acids. Germline CDR1 is LGHNA and CDR2 is YSLEER.

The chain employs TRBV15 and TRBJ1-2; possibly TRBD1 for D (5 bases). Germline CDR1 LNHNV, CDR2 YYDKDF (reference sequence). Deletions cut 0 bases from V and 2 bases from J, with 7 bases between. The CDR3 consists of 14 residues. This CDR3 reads CATSREGVNYGYTF. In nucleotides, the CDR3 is TGTGCCACCAGCAGAGAGGGGGTGAACTATGGCTACACCTTC.

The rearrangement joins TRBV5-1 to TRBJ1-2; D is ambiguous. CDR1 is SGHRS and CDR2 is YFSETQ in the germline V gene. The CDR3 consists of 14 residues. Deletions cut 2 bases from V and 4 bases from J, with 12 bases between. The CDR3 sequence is CASSLETLVYGYTF. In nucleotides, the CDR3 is TGCGCCAGCAGCTTAGAGACATTAGTCTATGGCTACACCTTC.

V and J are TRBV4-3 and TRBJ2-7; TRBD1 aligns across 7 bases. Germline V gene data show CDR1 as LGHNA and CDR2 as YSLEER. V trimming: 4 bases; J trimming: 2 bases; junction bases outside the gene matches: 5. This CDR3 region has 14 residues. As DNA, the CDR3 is TGCGCCAGCAGCCCCGACAGGGAGACCTACGAGCAGTACTTC. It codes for CASSPDRETYEQYF.

The CDR3 spells CAISGTSGYNEQFF. The CDR3 bases are TGTGCCATCAGTGGGACTAGCGGCTACAATGAGCAGTTCTTC. The gene calls are TRBV10-3 and TRBJ2-1; TRBD2 matches at 10 bases. The ends lost 4 bases at V and 3 bases at J; junction bases unmatched: 0. The CDR3 totals 14 residues. Germline V gene lookup returns CDR1 ENHRY and CDR2 SYGVKD.

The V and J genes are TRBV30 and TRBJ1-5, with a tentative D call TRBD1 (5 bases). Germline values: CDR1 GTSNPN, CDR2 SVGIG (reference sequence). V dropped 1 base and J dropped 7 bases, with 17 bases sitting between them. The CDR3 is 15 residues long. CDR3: CAWSGAGGIRQPQHF. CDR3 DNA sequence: TGTGCCTGGAGTGGGGCGGGGGGAATTAGGCAGCCCCAGCATTTT.

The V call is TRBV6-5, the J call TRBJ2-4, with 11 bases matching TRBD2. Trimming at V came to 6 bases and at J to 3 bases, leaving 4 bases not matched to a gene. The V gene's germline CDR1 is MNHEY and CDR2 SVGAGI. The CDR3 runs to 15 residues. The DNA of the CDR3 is TGTGCCAGCAGGTCACTAGCGGGAGTCAAAAACATTCAGTACTTC. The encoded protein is CASRSLAGVKNIQYF.

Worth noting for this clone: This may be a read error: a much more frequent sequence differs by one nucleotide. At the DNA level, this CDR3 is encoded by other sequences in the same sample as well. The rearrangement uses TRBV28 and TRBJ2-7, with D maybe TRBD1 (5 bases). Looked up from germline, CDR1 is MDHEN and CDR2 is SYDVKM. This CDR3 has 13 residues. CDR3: CASRIDSSYEQYF. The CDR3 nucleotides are TGTGCCAGCAGAATAGACAGCTCCTACGAGCAATACTTC.

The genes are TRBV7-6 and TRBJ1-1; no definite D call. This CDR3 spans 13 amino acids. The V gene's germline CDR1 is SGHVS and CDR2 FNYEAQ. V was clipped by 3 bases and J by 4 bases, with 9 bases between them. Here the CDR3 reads CASSLGVGTEAFF. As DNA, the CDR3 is TGTGCCAGCAGCTTGGGTGTTGGCACTGAAGCTTTCTTT.